Here is one T cell receptor beta chain with its context. The table lists this clonotype with a few counts. What this receptor recognizes is not known. No base-level quality is on record; no much larger clone is a single base apart. The donors were under 40 Caucasian individuals from Russia, aged roughly 6 to 90 years, who were systemically healthy. Each donor gave approximately 9.4 milliliters of peripheral blood, drawn into EDTA-treated Vacutainer tubes. Ficoll-Paque density-gradient centrifugation was used to isolate PBMCs, with at least 6.5 million per sample. Trizol reagent was used to extract total RNA from the PBMCs, yielding at least 6 micrograms per sample. The percentages of naive CD45RAhigh/CD27high T cells were determined by flow cytometry on a PBMC aliquot from every donor. The method was 5' RACE. The instrument was an Illumina HiSeq 2500. The second PCR ran for about 7 to 11 cycles and used a J-beta primer mix along with a sample-barcoded 5' primer. A template-switch 5' adaptor carrying 12 random nucleotides introduced a unique molecular identifier onto each TCR beta cDNA molecule. Each sample yielded at least 2.5 million CDR3-containing paired-end reads. First-strand cDNA was synthesized from all RNA with the Mint cDNA synthesis kit, primed by a TRBC-specific oligonucleotide. After uracil-DNA glycosylase treatment, a first 18-cycle PCR used universal primers M1SS and BC2_uni_R on all cDNA. The authors processed their data as follows. For normalization, 1 million high-quality reads, each with a distinct molecular identifier, were randomly selected from each sample. Reads with shared molecular identifiers were discarded instead of being binned into consensus sequences. MiTCR, run with a Q25 quality threshold and the strictest error-elimination algorithm, handled CDR3 identification, clonotype clustering and error correction. A nonparametric unseen species model using Euler transformation provided a lower-bound estimate of total TCR beta diversity. TCRdb applied fastp at Q25 and MiXCR to the public reads, then kept only in-frame beta chains. Identical CDR3 proteins give one entry, which carries the most common genes and DNA. TCRdb's processing, not the study's, gives the V and J calls here. This sample comprises 900,000 to 950,000 distinct CDR3 sequences, approximately 32% of them detected only once. 10% of the sample is in the top ten clones.

This record comes from a study of blood T cells in healthy people across ages (dated by TCRdb to the mid-2010s). Regarding the study in general: In model experiments, template switching captured about one uniquely barcoded TCR beta cDNA molecule for every two T cells. The study analyzed two additional independent replicas of 1 million unique cDNA reads from the same blood draw for two donors, one aged 18 to 29 and one aged 80 or older. The donors were split into four age groups: young (average 16 years), middle-aged (roughly 40), aged (62) and long-lived (over 75). The study measured age-related changes in TCR beta repertoire diversity using deep sequencing normalized with unique cDNA molecular identifiers.

Overall results and qualifications from the work: Compared with the aged group, more naive CD4+ T cells, fewer expanded clones and increased TCR diversity were shown by the long-lived group, suggesting age selection. The percentage of naive T cells measured by flow cytometry correlated strongly with observed TCR beta diversity. Observed TCR beta diversity per million T cells fell roughly linearly with age, and a significant reduction was already apparent by age around 40. Estimates of total diversity from one million sequenced T cells were regarded as lower bounds and underestimates. Conclusive comparison of naive and antigen-experienced compartments was prevented by the profiling of bulk unsorted PBMCs. Because donor CMV infection status was unknown, age-related changes in expanded clonotypes were potentially confounded.

Deletion took 4 bases off V and 8 bases off J, with a span of 26 bases between the germline ends. Per the germline V gene, SGDLS is the CDR1 and YYNGEE is the CDR2. The CDR3 numbers 17 residues from cysteine through phenylalanine. Only the CDR3 DNA stays, 51 bases, in frame from base 1. The sample also formed part of further work on T cells of mothers and their children. Drawing on the second study: Donors were nine systemically healthy Caucasian individuals: three mothers and their six children. cDNA synthesis consumed the entire amount of extracted RNA, loaded at approximately 1.5 ug RNA in each 15 ul reaction. Sample barcodes and 2-4 random nucleotides were added via the M1S primer in the second PCR. Over 10 million TCR beta CDR3 reads came from each mother, compared with some 3 million reads from each child. Thymic selection shapes the output of TCR recombination in a similar way in related and unrelated pairs, and inherited differences have a minor effect. Related mother-child pairs always showed normalized repertoire overlap that was slightly higher than in unrelated mother-child pairs, though the difference was never significant. Persistent microchimeric T cell clones were not detected, at a sensitivity of approximately 98 clones per million clonotypes. To look for features that set related mother-child pairs apart from unrelated individuals, the researchers ran deep NGS to compare the TCR beta repertoires of mothers and children. The mean age was approximately 41 +/- 4 years for the mothers and about 12 +/- 4 years for the children. After adapter ligation with NEBNext reagents, the libraries were sequenced on Illumina HiSeq 2000 with 100+100 nt paired-end reads. To prevent cross-contamination, the mother and child libraries were prepared a month apart and were sequenced in separate runs. For each donor, somewhere between about 450,000 and 2,200,000 distinct TCR beta clonotypes were identified. Naive TCR beta clonotypes were estimated from low-frequency clonotypes matched to each donor's FACS-determined naive share, without sorting.

The sequence joins TRBV9 to TRBJ2-3; TRBD2 is a possible D gene, resting on 6 matching bases. The sample consisted of blood. This clonotype was obtained from a woman aged 40 to 49 in good health. The encoded CDR3 is CASSPSGESQNGGTQYF. The DNA reads TGTGCCAGCAGCCCCAGTGGGGAATCCCAAAACGGGGGTACGCAGTATTTT.